This T cell receptor (beta chain) originates from a study of radiotherapy plus CTLA-4 blockade in lung cancer. Here immunoSEQ multiplex PCR was the method, and the copy in TCRdb shows in-frame clones only, minus some. The sample holds about 43,000 clones, roughly 67% seen once. This CDR3 contains 16 residues. The germline V gene has CDR1 SGDLS and CDR2 YYNGEE. Trimming at V came to 4 bases and at J to 9 bases, leaving 14 bases not matched to a gene. The material sequenced was peripheral blood, taken from a patient treated with radiotherapy plus ipilimumab. V usage is TRBV9 and J usage is TRBJ2-1, with 9 positions matching TRBD2. This receptor was taken from a human donor with non-small cell lung cancer who had a partial response to radiotherapy plus ipilimumab. CDR3 in amino acids: CASSPRGAGGLGEQFF. As DNA, the CDR3 is TGTGCCAGCAGCCCTAGAGGGGCGGGGGGGCTGGGTGAGCAGTTCTTC.